Listed below are T cell receptor beta chains from one sample, sequenced in a study of cytomegalovirus exposure and HLA in healthy donors. TCRdb's copy holds only in-frame clones and misses some; the assay was immunoSEQ multiplex PCR. The top ten clones hold 3% to 3.5% of a sample with about 130,000 clones, roughly 91% of them seen once. The sequencing input was PBMCs. The receptors come from a man aged 25-40 years in good health and CMV-seronegative. CDR3s include the opening cysteine and the closing phenylalanine or tryptophan. A D gene is named only where the DNA matches it firmly. Some rows have no size entry. The others give once, few or many, or a class for an expanded clone.

v_call	d_call	cdr3_length	clone_size	j_call	cdr3_nt	cdr3_aa
TRBV2	TRBD1	14	-	TRBJ1-5	TGTGCCAGCAGTAGAACAGGGGGCAATCAGCCCCAGCATTTT	CASSRTGGNQPQHF
TRBV4-2	TRBD1	17	-	TRBJ2-5	TGTGCCAGCAGCCAAGCCCAGGGACAGGGGGCAGGAGAGACCCAGTACTTC	CASSQAQGQGAGETQYF
TRBV5-8	-	15	once	TRBJ1-4	TGTGCCAGCAGCCGGGGTGAGACATTAGGTGAAAAACTGTTTTTT	CASSRGETLGEKLFF
TRBV6-1	TRBD2	16	-	TRBJ2-3	TGTGCCAGCAGTGGGACTAGCGGGGGGGCCTCTTATACGCAGTATTTT	CASSGTSGGASYTQYF
TRBV4-1	-	17	few	TRBJ2-4	TGCGCCAGCAGCCTCATAACCCGAGCACTAGCCAAAAACATTCAGTACTTC	CASSLITRALAKNIQYF
TRBV2	-	12	-	TRBJ1-4	TGTGCCGGGGGGGGGACCCATGAAAAACTGTTTTTT	CAGGGTHEKLFF
TRBV4-1	-	17	-	TRBJ2-2	TGCGCCAGCAGCCAACGGACAGTCTTCGCGAACACCGGGGAGCTGTTTTTT	CASSQRTVFANTGELFF
TRBV10-2	TRBD1	13	-	TRBJ1-1	TGCGCCAGCAGTGAGACCCACAGGGGTCAGGCTTTCTTT	CASSETHRGQAFF
TRBV19	-	15	few	TRBJ1-5	TGTGCCAGTAGTCCCGCAGGGGTAACAAATCAGCCCCAGCATTTT	CASSPAGVTNQPQHF
TRBV2	TRBD1	15	-	TRBJ2-3	TGTGCCAGCAGTCCGGACAGGGGAAGGACAGATACGCAGTATTTT	CASSPDRGRTDTQYF
TRBV6-5	TRBD1	16	-	TRBJ1-3	TGTGCCAGCAGTTACTCGGAGGGGGCGGGTGGAAACACCATATATTTT	CASSYSEGAGGNTIYF
TRBV9	TRBD1	14	-	TRBJ2-3	TGTGCCAGCAGCGGGGGACAGGACACAGATACGCAGTATTTT	CASSGGQDTDTQYF
TRBV5-1	TRBD2	15	-	TRBJ2-1	TGCGCCAGCAGCTTCGAGCGGGGCCTTTACAATGAGCAGTTCTTC	CASSFERGLYNEQFF
TRBV18	-	14	-	TRBJ2-7	TGTGCCAGCTCGCAGGGTTCGCAGGATTACGAGCAGTACTTC	CASSQGSQDYEQYF
TRBV6-5	TRBD1	15	-	TRBJ1-6	TGTGCCAGCAGAATAGACAGGGGGCGTGATTCACCCCTCCACTTT	CASRIDRGRDSPLHF
TRBV5-4	-	15	-	TRBJ2-3	TGTGCCAGCAGCCCGGGGGAAGGGTCGTCAGATACGCAGTATTTT	CASSPGEGSSDTQYF
TRBV6-4	-	12	once	TRBJ1-5	TGTGCCAGCCTGGCGGGTGGGCAGCCCCAGCATTTT	CASLAGGQPQHF
TRBV28	-	14	few	TRBJ1-6	TGTGCCAGCAGTCCCGTATCGGAGAATTCACCCCTCCACTTT	CASSPVSENSPLHF
TRBV10-3	-	13	-	TRBJ1-5	TGTGCCATAGGGGCAGGAGGCAATCAGCCCCAGCATTTT	CAIGAGGNQPQHF
TRBV5-1	-	14	-	TRBJ2-7	TGCGCCAGCAGCCCTATCCGGGGGACCTACGAGCAGTACTTC	CASSPIRGTYEQYF
TRBV10-1	TRBD1	14	-	TRBJ2-7	TGCGCCAGCAGCCTGAACAGGGGTGGCTACGAGCAGTACTTC	CASSLNRGGYEQYF
TRBV5-4	TRBD1	16	-	TRBJ2-5	TGTGCCAGCAGCTTTTTGGGACAGGGATTCGGAGAGACCCAGTACTTC	CASSFLGQGFGETQYF
TRBV29-1	-	13	-	TRBJ1-4	TGCAGCGTTGCCAGGCAGTTGAATGAAAAACTGTTTTTT	CSVARQLNEKLFF
TRBV27	-	12	-	TRBJ1-4	TGTGCCAGCAGTTACCGAGGTGAAAAACTGTTTTTT	CASSYRGEKLFF
TRBV18	TRBD2	15	-	TRBJ2-3	TGTGCCAGCTCACCTCTAGCGGGGGGCACAGATACGCAGTATTTT	CASSPLAGGTDTQYF
TRBV29-1	-	14	-	TRBJ1-2	TGCAGCGAGGTAGGGGGAGCGCGCCTCTATGGCTACACCTTC	CSEVGGARLYGYTF
TRBV5-4	-	15	-	TRBJ2-3	TGTGCCAGCAGCTCCACAGGGGGGGGCACAGATACGCAGTATTTT	CASSSTGGGTDTQYF
TRBV6-6	-	15	-	TRBJ1-1	TGTGCCAGCAGTTACGCCCAGCGGCGGAACACTGAAGCTTTCTTT	CASSYAQRRNTEAFF
TRBV19	-	13	-	TRBJ1-5	TGTGCCAGTAGTCCAGCGGTCAATCAGCCCCAGCATTTT	CASSPAVNQPQHF
TRBV7-8	TRBD2	18	-	TRBJ2-3	TGTGCCAGCAGCCCTTTACTAGGGACTAGCCCAGGGGGAGGTACGCAGTATTTT	CASSPLLGTSPGGGTQYF
TRBV28	-	15	-	TRBJ2-1	TGTGCCAGCAGTTTGAGGCCCTCCGCCTACAATGAGCAGTTCTTC	CASSLRPSAYNEQFF
TRBV29-1	-	13	-	TRBJ1-5	TGCAGCGCCGCGGGGGGTTACAATCAGCCCCAGCATTTT	CSAAGGYNQPQHF
TRBV27	TRBD1	19	-	TRBJ1-5	TGTGCCAGCCGTTTATACGGGACAGCGGCTGGAGGGCCAAATCAGCCCCAGCATTTT	CASRLYGTAAGGPNQPQHF
TRBV6-5	TRBD1	14	-	TRBJ1-6	TGTGCCAGCACCAGAAGACAGGGTGATTCACCCCTCCACTTT	CASTRRQGDSPLHF
TRBV5-1	-	14	-	TRBJ2-3	TGCGCCAGCAGCTTGGCCAGTGGCACAGATACGCAGTATTTT	CASSLASGTDTQYF
TRBV7-6	TRBD1	15	-	TRBJ1-3	TGTGCCAGCAGCTTAGGGACAGGGACGGGAAACACCATATATTTT	CASSLGTGTGNTIYF
TRBV10-3	TRBD1	17	-	TRBJ1-3	TGTGCCATCAGTGAGTCGGGACAGGGTTTTGTTGGAAACACCATATATTTT	CAISESGQGFVGNTIYF
TRBV5-6	-	13	once	TRBJ2-3	TGTGCCAGCAGCTTCATGGGAGCGGATACGCAGTATTTT	CASSFMGADTQYF
TRBV2	-	13	-	TRBJ2-7	TGTGCCAGCAGTGACCCCAGGGCCTACGAGCAGTACTTC	CASSDPRAYEQYF
TRBV9	-	13	-	TRBJ2-1	TGTGCCAGCAGCGTAGGGGGGAGGAATGAGCAGTTCTTC	CASSVGGRNEQFF
TRBV7-9	-	15	-	TRBJ2-7	TGTGCCAGCAGCCCACGACAGGAAACCTCCTACGAGCAGTACTTC	CASSPRQETSYEQYF
TRBV5-1	-	17	-	TRBJ1-6	TGCGCCAGCAGCTTGGTCGGGAGGGGGAATTCCTATTCACCCCTCCACTTT	CASSLVGRGNSYSPLHF
TRBV27	-	15	-	TRBJ2-2	TGTGCCAGCAGTTCCTGGGCCCCCCGCGCAGGGGAGCTGTTTTTT	CASSSWAPRAGELFF
TRBV13	-	13	-	TRBJ2-7	TGTGCCAGCAGCTCGACACCCACCTACGAGCAGTACTTC	CASSSTPTYEQYF
TRBV19	-	14	-	TRBJ1-2	TGTGCCAGTAGTATGGACCGGGACATCTATGGCTACACCTTC	CASSMDRDIYGYTF
TRBV6-1	-	14	-	TRBJ1-2	TGTGCCAGCAGTGAACTGCCACCGGGTAGTGGCTACACCTTC	CASSELPPGSGYTF